This is a list of T cell receptor beta chains from one sample in a study of blood T cell repertoires in COVID-19. The method was immunoSEQ multiplex PCR; TCRdb's version includes in-frame clones alone and lacks a portion of them. This sample has tens of thousands of clones, with roughly 74% found just once. Sequenced sample: peripheral blood. The receptors were sampled from a woman older than 75 with acute or convalescent COVID-19. Each CDR3 is given with its conserved first and last residue. D genes are given only for firm matches. Clone size is given for some rows only: seen once, a few or many times, or a class if the clone is expanded.

v_call: TRBV19
clone_size: -
d_call: TRBD2
j_call: TRBJ2-1
cdr3_nt: TGTGCCAGTAGTATGCAACTAGCGGGGAAGGGTGAGCAGTTCTTC
cdr3_aa: CASSMQLAGKGEQFF

v_call: TRBV28
clone_size: -
d_call: -
j_call: TRBJ2-7
cdr3_nt: TGTGCCAGCAGTTCTAGTAGCGGATTCTCCTACGAGCAGTACTTC
cdr3_aa: CASSSSSGFSYEQYF

v_call: TRBV9
clone_size: -
d_call: -
j_call: TRBJ1-3
cdr3_nt: TGTGCCAGCAGCGTAGACGAGCGCGGAAACACCATATATTTT
cdr3_aa: CASSVDERGNTIYF

v_call: TRBV9
clone_size: once
d_call: -
j_call: TRBJ1-6
cdr3_nt: TGTGCCAGCAGCGTAGGTCCAGGAAGGGGGTCACCCCTCCACTTT
cdr3_aa: CASSVGPGRGSPLHF

v_call: TRBV2
clone_size: once
d_call: TRBD1
j_call: TRBJ2-5
cdr3_nt: TGTGCCCGGAACCGGGACAGGTCCAGGGCCCAGTACTTC
cdr3_aa: CARNRDRSRAQYF

v_call: TRBV5-8
clone_size: -
d_call: -
j_call: TRBJ1-3
cdr3_nt: TGTGCCAGCAAGATAGATTCGCGAAACACCATATATTTT
cdr3_aa: CASKIDSRNTIYF

v_call: TRBV15
clone_size: -
d_call: TRBD2
j_call: TRBJ2-1
cdr3_nt: TGTGCCACCAGCAGAGATGCTAGCGGGAGTGGAAATGAGCAGTTCTTC
cdr3_aa: CATSRDASGSGNEQFF

v_call: TRBV28
clone_size: -
d_call: -
j_call: TRBJ2-7
cdr3_nt: TGTGCCAGCAGTTTATCGGCCGATTGGAGCTCCTACGAGCAGTACTTC
cdr3_aa: CASSLSADWSSYEQYF

v_call: TRBV28
clone_size: -
d_call: -
j_call: TRBJ2-7
cdr3_nt: TGTGCCAGCAGCACCCGACAGACCTCCTACGAGCAGTACTTC
cdr3_aa: CASSTRQTSYEQYF

v_call: TRBV10-1
clone_size: -
d_call: -
j_call: TRBJ2-3
cdr3_nt: TGCGCCAGCAGTGACGTGGGAGTGGGGACAGATACGCAGTATTTT
cdr3_aa: CASSDVGVGTDTQYF

v_call: TRBV28
clone_size: once
d_call: TRBD2
j_call: TRBJ2-1
cdr3_nt: TGTGCCAGCAGTGGACTAGCGGGAGGGCCAAGGTATGAGCAGTTCTTC
cdr3_aa: CASSGLAGGPRYEQFF

v_call: TRBV6-5
clone_size: -
d_call: TRBD1
j_call: TRBJ2-7
cdr3_nt: TGTGCCAGCAGTTACTCGGACAGGGAAGGGTACGAGCAGTACTTC
cdr3_aa: CASSYSDREGYEQYF

v_call: TRBV2
clone_size: -
d_call: -
j_call: TRBJ1-4
cdr3_nt: TGTGCCAGCAGTGAGTTCGGCCGGGAACTGTTTTTT
cdr3_aa: CASSEFGRELFF

v_call: TRBV7-9
clone_size: -
d_call: -
j_call: TRBJ2-2
cdr3_nt: TGTGCCAGCAGTTCGGGACTCATCGGGGAGCTGTTTTTT
cdr3_aa: CASSSGLIGELFF

v_call: TRBV7-9
clone_size: few
d_call: TRBD1
j_call: TRBJ2-3
cdr3_nt: TGTGCCAGCAGCCCCCCAGGGGGTACGCAGTATTTT
cdr3_aa: CASSPPGGTQYF

v_call: TRBV19
clone_size: few
d_call: -
j_call: TRBJ2-4
cdr3_nt: TGTGCCACGAAACAGCCGGGGGACAGAAACATTCAGTACTTC
cdr3_aa: CATKQPGDRNIQYF

v_call: TRBV5-1
clone_size: -
d_call: TRBD1
j_call: TRBJ1-4
cdr3_nt: TGCGCCAGCAGACTTGCGACAACAGGGGGCTACATTAATGAAAAACTGTTTTTT
cdr3_aa: CASRLATTGGYINEKLFF

v_call: TRBV7-3
clone_size: few
d_call: TRBD1
j_call: TRBJ1-2
cdr3_nt: TGTGCCAGCAGCTTAAGTGGGACAGGGGATGGCTACACCTTC
cdr3_aa: CASSLSGTGDGYTF

v_call: TRBV28
clone_size: -
d_call: TRBD1
j_call: TRBJ2-3
cdr3_nt: TGTGCCAGCAGTTTAGGTGGACAGGGGGCGACAGATACGCAGTATTTT
cdr3_aa: CASSLGGQGATDTQYF

v_call: TRBV3-1/TRBV3-2
clone_size: once
d_call: TRBD1
j_call: TRBJ2-5
cdr3_nt: TGTGCCAGCAGCCAACCGGGACAGGGTATAGAGACCCAGTACTTC
cdr3_aa: CASSQPGQGIETQYF

v_call: TRBV20-1
clone_size: -
d_call: -
j_call: TRBJ2-7
cdr3_nt: TGCAGTGCCTGGACTACCTACGAGCAGTACTTC
cdr3_aa: CSAWTTYEQYF

v_call: TRBV10-2
clone_size: -
d_call: TRBD2
j_call: TRBJ2-1
cdr3_nt: TGCGCCAGCAGTGCTACGGCGGGGGGTGAGCAGTTCTTC
cdr3_aa: CASSATAGGEQFF

v_call: TRBV28
clone_size: -
d_call: TRBD2
j_call: TRBJ2-3
cdr3_nt: TGTGCCAGCTTAGCGGGAGGGAGCACAGATACGCAGTATTTT
cdr3_aa: CASLAGGSTDTQYF